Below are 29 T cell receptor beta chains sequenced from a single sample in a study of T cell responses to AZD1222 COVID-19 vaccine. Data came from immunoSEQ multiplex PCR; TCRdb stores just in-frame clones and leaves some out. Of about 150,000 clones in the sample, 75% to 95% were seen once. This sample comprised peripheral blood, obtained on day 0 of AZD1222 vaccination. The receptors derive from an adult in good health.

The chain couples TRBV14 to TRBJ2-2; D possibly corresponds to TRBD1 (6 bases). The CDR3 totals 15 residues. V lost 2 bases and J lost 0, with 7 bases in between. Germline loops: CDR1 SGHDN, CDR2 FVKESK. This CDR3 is CASSQQGSNTGELFF. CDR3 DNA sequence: TGTGCCAGCAGCCAACAGGGGTCGAACACCGGGGAGCTGTTTTTT.

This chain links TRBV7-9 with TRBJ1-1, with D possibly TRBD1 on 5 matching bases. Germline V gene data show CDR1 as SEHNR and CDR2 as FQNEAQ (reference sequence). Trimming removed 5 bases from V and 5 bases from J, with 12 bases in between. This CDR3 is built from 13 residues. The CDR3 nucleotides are TGTGCCAGCAGCCCAACGGGGGGGACTGAAGCTTTCTTT. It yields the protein CASSPTGGTEAFF.

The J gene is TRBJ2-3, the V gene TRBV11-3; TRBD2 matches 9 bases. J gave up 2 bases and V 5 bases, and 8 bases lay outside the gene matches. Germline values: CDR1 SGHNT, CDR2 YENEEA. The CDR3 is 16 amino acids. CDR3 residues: CASSQNGLATTDTQYF. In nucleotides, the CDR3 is TGTGCCAGCAGCCAGAACGGACTAGCGACCACAGATACGCAGTATTTT.

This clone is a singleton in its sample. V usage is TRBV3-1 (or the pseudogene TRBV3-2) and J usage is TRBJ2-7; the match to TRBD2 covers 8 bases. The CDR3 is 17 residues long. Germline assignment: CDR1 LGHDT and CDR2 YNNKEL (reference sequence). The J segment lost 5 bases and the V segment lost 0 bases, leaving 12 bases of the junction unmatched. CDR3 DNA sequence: TGTGCCAGCAGCCAAGATCTTTCGGGAGGGGCCGGAAACGAGCAGTACTTC. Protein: CASSQDLSGGAGNEQYF.

The CDR3 DNA sequence: TGTGCCAGCTTTGGGACAGGGGAATTTCAGGAGCAGTTCTTC. As protein: CASFGTGEFQEQFF. The chain carries TRBV21-1 and TRBJ2-1; the D segment call TRBD1 is taken from the table without a DNA check. TRBV21-1 is recorded as a pseudogene. The CDR3 loop spans 14 amino acids.

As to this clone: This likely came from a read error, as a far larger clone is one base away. This chain's CDR3 is CASSEDTEAFF. The CDR3 DNA follows: TGTGCCAGCAGTGAGGACACTGAAGCTTTCTTT. The V call is TRBV6-2 or TRBV6-3, the J call TRBJ1-1; no reliable D call. CDR1 and CDR2 (germline): MNHEY, SVGEGT. Trimming pared 5 bases from V and 3 bases from J, leaving 4 bases between. The CDR3 is 11 amino acids.

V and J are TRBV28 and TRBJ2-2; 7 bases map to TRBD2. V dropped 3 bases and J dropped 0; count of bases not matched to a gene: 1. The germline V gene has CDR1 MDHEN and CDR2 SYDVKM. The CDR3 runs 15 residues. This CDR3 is CASSLGGANTGELFF. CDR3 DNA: TGTGCCAGCAGTTTGGGGGGGGCGAACACCGGGGAGCTGTTTTTT.

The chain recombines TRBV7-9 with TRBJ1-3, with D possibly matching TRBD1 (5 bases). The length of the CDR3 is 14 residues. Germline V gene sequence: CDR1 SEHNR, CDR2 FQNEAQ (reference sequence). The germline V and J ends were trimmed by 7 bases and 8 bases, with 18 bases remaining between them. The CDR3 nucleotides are TGTGCCAGCACGTCGGGACCCTCGTTGGACACCATATATTTT. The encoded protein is CASTSGPSLDTIYF.

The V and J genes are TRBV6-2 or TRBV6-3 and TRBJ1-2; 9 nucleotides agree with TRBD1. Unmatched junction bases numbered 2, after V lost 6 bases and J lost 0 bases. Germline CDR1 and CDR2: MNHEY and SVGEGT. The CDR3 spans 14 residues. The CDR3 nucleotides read TGTGCCAGCAGCCGGGACAGGGCTAACTATGGCTACACCTTC. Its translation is CASSRDRANYGYTF.

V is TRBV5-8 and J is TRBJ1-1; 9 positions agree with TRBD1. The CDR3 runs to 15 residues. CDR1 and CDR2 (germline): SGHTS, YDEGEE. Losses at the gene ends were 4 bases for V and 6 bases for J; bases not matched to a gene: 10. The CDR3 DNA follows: TGTGCCAGCAGCGGAGAACAGGGGGCGCTGGCTGAAGCTTTCTTT. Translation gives CASSGEQGALAEAFF.

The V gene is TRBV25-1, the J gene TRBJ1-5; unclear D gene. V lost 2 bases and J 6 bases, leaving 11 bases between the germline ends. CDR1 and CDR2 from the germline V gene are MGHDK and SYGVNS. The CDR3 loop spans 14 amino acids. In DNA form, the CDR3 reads TGTGCCAGCAGTGAAGGAACAGTTTTTCAGCCCCAGCATTTT. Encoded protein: CASSEGTVFQPQHF.

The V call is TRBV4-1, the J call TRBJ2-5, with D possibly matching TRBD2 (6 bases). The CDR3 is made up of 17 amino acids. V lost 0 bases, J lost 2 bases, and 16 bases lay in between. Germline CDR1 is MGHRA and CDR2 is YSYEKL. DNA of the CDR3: TGCGCCAGCAGCCAAGAGGGAGGAAGGACGGGACAAGAGACCCAGTACTTC. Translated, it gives CASSQEGGRTGQETQYF.

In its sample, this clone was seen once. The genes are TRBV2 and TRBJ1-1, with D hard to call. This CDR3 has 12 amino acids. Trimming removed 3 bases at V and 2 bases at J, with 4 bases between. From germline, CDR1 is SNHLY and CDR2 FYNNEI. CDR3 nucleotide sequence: TGTGCCAGCAGTGAGCTAAACACTGAAGCTTTCTTT. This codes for CASSELNTEAFF. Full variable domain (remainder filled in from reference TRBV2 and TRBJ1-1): EPEVTQTPSHQVTQMGQEVILRCVPISNHLYFYWYRQILGQKVEFLVSFYNNEISEKSEIFDDQFSVERPDGSNFTLKIRSTKLEDSAMYFCASSELNTEAFFGQGTRLTVV.

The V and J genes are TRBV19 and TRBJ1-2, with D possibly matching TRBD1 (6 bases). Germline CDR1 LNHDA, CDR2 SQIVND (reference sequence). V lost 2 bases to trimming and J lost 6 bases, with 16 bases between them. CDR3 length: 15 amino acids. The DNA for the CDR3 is TGTGCCAGTAGTATACTATACGACAGGAGTGATGGCTACACCTTC. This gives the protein CASSILYDRSDGYTF.

CDR3 sequence reads: CASSQAQMTTRSEQYF. The DNA of the CDR3 is TGCGCCAGCAGCCAAGCACAGATGACCACCCGGAGCGAGCAGTACTTC. The chain links TRBV4-3 to TRBJ2-7; no clear D. Germline-derived CDR1 and CDR2 are LGHNA and YSLEER. The length of the CDR3 is 16 residues. Trimming removed 1 base from V and 6 bases from J, with 19 bases in between.

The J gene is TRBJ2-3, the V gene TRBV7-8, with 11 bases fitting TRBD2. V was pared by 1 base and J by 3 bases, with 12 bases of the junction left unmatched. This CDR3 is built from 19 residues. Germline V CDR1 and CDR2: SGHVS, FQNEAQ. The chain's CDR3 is CASSLDPLLLAGETDTQYF. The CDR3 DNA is TGTGCCAGCAGCTTAGATCCCCTTCTACTAGCGGGAGAAACAGATACGCAGTATTTT. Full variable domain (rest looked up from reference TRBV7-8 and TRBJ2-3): GAGVSQSPRYKVAKRGQDVALRCDPISGHVSLFWYQQALGQGPEFLTYFQNEAQLDKSGLPSDRFFAERPEGSVSTLKIQRTQQEDSAVYLCASSLDPLLLAGETDTQYFGPGTRLTVL.

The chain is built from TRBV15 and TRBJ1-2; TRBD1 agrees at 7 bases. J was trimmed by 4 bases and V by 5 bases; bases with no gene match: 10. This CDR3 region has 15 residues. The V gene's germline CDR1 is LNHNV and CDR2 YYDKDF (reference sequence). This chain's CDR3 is CATSSNLRGFYGYTF. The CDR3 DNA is TGTGCCACCAGCTCTAACCTCAGGGGGTTCTATGGCTACACCTTC.

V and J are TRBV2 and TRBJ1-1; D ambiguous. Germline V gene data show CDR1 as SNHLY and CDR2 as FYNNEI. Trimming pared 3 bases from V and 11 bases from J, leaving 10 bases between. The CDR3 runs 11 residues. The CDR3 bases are TGTGCCAGCAGTGATCTCCGAAGGGCTTTCTTT. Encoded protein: CASSDLRRAFF.

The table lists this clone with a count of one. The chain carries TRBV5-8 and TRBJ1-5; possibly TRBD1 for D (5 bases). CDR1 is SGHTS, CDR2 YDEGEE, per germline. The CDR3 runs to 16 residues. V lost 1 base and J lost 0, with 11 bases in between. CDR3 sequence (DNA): TGTGCCAGCAGCTTGATCGGGACGGATAGCAATCAGCCCCAGCATTTT. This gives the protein CASSLIGTDSNQPQHF.

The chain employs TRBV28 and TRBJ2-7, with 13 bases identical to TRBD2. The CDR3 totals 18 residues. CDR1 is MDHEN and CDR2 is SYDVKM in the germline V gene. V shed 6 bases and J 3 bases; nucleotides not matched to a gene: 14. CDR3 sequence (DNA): TGTGCCAGCAGCTCCTGGACTAGCGGGAGTTCGGGGGTCTACGAGCAGTACTTC. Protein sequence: CASSSWTSGSSGVYEQYF.

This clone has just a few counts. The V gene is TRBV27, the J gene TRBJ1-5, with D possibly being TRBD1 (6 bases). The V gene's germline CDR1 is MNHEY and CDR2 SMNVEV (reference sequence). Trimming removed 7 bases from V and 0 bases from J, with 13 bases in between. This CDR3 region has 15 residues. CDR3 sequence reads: CASKETGSSNQPQHF. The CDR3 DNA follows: TGTGCCAGCAAGGAGACAGGAAGTAGCAATCAGCCCCAGCATTTT.

In nucleotides, the CDR3 is TGTGCCAGCAGCTTGATGGGACAGGAAACCGGGGAGCTGTTTTTT. It translates to CASSLMGQETGELFF. The V call is TRBV5-4, the J call TRBJ2-2; 8 bases agree with TRBD1. The CDR3 has 15 amino acids. The germline CDR1 and CDR2 sequences are SGHNT and YYREEE (reference sequence). V trimming: 1 base; J trimming: 5 bases; junction bases outside the gene matches: 4.

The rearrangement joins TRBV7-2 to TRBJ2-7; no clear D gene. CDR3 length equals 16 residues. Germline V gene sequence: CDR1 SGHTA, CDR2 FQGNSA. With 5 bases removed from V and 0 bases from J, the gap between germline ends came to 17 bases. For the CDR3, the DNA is TGTGCCAGCAGCCCGGGTTGGGTTCTTAGCTCCTACGAGCAGTACTTC. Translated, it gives CASSPGWVLSSYEQYF.

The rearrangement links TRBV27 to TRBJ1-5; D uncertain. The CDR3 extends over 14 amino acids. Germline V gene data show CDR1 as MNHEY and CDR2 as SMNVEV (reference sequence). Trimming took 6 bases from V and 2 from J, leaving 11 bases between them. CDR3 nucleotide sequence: TGTGCCAGCAGGGACCCTCGCGGCAATCAGCCCCAGCATTTT. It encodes CASRDPRGNQPQHF.

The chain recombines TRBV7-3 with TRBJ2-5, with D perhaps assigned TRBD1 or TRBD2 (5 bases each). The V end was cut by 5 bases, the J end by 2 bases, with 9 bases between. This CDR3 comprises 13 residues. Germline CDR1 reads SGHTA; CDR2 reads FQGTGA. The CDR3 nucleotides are TGTGCCAGCAGCAACTGGGGGCAAGAGACCCAGTACTTC. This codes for CASSNWGQETQYF.

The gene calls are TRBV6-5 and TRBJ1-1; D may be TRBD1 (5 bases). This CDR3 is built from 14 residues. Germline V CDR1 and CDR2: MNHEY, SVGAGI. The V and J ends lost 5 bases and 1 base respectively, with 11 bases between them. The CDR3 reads CASSRGQGNTEAFF. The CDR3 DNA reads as TGTGCCAGCAGTAGAGGGCAGGGGAACACTGAAGCTTTCTTT.

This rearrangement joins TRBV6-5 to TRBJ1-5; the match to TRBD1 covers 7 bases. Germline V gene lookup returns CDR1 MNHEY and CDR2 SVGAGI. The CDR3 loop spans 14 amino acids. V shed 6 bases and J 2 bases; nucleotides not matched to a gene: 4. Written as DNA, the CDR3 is TGTGCCAGCAGGACTACAGGGGGCAATCAGCCCCAGCATTTT. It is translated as CASRTTGGNQPQHF.

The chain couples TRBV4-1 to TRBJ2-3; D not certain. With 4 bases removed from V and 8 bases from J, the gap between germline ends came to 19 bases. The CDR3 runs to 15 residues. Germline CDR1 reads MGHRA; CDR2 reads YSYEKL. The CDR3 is CASSRLSMIATTQYF. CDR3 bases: TGCGCCAGCAGCCGTCTTTCCATGATCGCAACTACGCAGTATTTT.

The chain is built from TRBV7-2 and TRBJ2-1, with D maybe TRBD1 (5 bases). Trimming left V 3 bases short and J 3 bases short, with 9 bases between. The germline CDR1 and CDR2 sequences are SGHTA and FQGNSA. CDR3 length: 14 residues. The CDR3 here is CASSLEDSYNEQFF. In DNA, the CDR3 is TGTGCCAGCAGCTTGGAAGACAGCTACAATGAGCAGTTCTTC. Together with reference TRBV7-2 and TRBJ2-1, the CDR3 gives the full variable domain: GAGVSQSPSNKVTEKGKDVELRCDPISGHTALYWYRQSLGQGLEFLIYFQGNSAPDKSGLPSDRFSAERTGGSVSTLTIQRTQQEDSAVYLCASSLEDSYNEQFFGPGTRLTVL.